The subject of this entry is one T cell receptor beta chain. This sample was taken from a study of blood T cell repertoires in COVID-19. Study at large: From T cells, B-cell-depleted T cells, or PBMCs came the material, which was cDNA or gDNA.

The germline V and J ends were trimmed by 7 bases and 0 bases, with 16 bases remaining between them. The CDR3 totals 15 residues. Germline lookup yields CDR1 SQVTM and CDR2 ANQGSEA. Clones were read by immunoSEQ multiplex PCR, and TCRdb kept only the in-frame ones, dropping some. The sample consists of 100,000 to 150,000 clones, roughly 80% of them appearing once. Source material: peripheral blood. The clonotype originates from a man in his fifties or sixties with acute or convalescent COVID-19. The chain links TRBV29-1 to TRBJ2-1, with a tentative D call TRBD2 (6 bases). Here the CDR3 DNA reads TGCAGCGGCGCCACTAGCATACTCTCCTACAATGAGCAGTTCTTC. It yields the protein CSGATSILSYNEQFF.